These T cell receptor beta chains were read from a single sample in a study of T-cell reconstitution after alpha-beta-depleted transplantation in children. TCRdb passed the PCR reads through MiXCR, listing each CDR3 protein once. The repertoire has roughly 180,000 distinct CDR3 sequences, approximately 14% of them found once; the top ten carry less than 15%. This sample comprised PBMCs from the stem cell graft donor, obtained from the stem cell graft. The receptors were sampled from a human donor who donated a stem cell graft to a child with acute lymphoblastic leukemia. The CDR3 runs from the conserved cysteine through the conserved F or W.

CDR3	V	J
CASSTRLAGRFARGEQYF	TRBV7-8	TRBJ2-7
CASSFLREGGDEQFF	TRBV28	TRBJ2-1
CASSESRQNQPQHF	TRBV10-2	TRBJ1-5
CSARREWDSVPQAQHF	TRBV20-1	TRBJ1-5
CASSGLAGPDYEQYF	TRBV7-2	TRBJ2-7
CASSPGTAGWGGYTF	TRBV27	TRBJ1-2
CASSRSGSFDEQYF	TRBV7-2	TRBJ2-7
CSANPGGPGETQYF	TRBV20-1	TRBJ2-5
CASSGPGGAHQPQHF	TRBV27	TRBJ1-5
CASSLSGTDGNTIYF	TRBV4-1	TRBJ1-3
CASSTPGGSGAYNEQFF	TRBV5-1	TRBJ2-1
CASSPIGGTGLAGVRGNEQFF	TRBV18	TRBJ2-1
CASSFTGSGELFF	TRBV28	TRBJ2-2
CSASAYPAGGPRSYNEQFF	TRBV20-1	TRBJ2-1
CASSPRPDYEQYF	TRBV7-6	TRBJ2-7
CSVRPTGAYEQYF	TRBV29-1	TRBJ2-7
CASGGGTEAFF	TRBV6-5	TRBJ1-1
CASRKGQTGYEQYF	TRBV5-1	TRBJ2-7
CASSSWRDSGETQYF	TRBV7-2	TRBJ2-5
CASRLLDSPKNIQYF	TRBV28	TRBJ2-4
CASSLTGDGSQPQHF	TRBV12-3/TRBV12-4	TRBJ1-5
CASSEAQAARAFF	TRBV2	TRBJ1-1
CASTPSGDSPLHF	TRBV12-3/TRBV12-4	TRBJ1-6
CASSLRRGVGTIYF	TRBV27	TRBJ1-3
CASSLGTPYEQYF	TRBV3-1	TRBJ2-7
CSARSEWGREFF	TRBV20-1	TRBJ2-1
CASRSDRGGGNTGELFF	TRBV19	TRBJ2-2
CASSLLNRVLLGGPTNYNEQFF	TRBV27	TRBJ2-1
CASSIDHSPASYEQYF	TRBV19	TRBJ2-7
CASSETGINTDTQYF	TRBV25-1	TRBJ2-3
CASSFRGRDEQYF	TRBV5-1	TRBJ2-7
CASSLKESGANVLTF	TRBV5-1	TRBJ2-6
CAISGQGNSYEQYF	TRBV10-3	TRBJ2-7
CASSATSGTHEQFF	TRBV7-2	TRBJ2-1
CASSPPRGTGELFF	TRBV5-4	TRBJ2-2
CASTLNTDTQYF	TRBV7-9	TRBJ2-3
CASSPEATGDGNTIYF	TRBV12-3/TRBV12-4	TRBJ1-3
CASSPSAGSYEQYF	TRBV5-1	TRBJ2-7
CSVVGVTEQFF	TRBV29-1	TRBJ2-1
CASSYLTRPNYGYTF	TRBV6-5	TRBJ1-2
CASSLWASGTSSYEQYF	TRBV5-1	TRBJ2-7
CASSLSAGTDTQYF	TRBV5-1	TRBJ2-3
CSALGRGARYEQYF	TRBV29-1	TRBJ2-7
CASSGKSDTGDEQFF	TRBV5-1	TRBJ2-1
CAISESLAGGDNEQFF	TRBV10-3	TRBJ2-1
CASSPRTSGRAGNEQFF	TRBV5-1	TRBJ2-1
CASSPQGGPYEQYF	TRBV4-1	TRBJ2-7
CASTRYSNQPQHF	TRBV19	TRBJ1-5
CASSGDRGGTDTQYF	TRBV6-1	TRBJ2-3
CASSLYSRNYGYTF	TRBV5-4	TRBJ1-2
CASSHGVRVTGELFF	TRBV12-3/TRBV12-4	TRBJ2-2
CASRILNTEAFF	TRBV28	TRBJ1-1
CSARGAGLSSYEQYF	TRBV20-1	TRBJ2-7
CASSSRGGSSTDTQYF	TRBV5-1	TRBJ2-3
CAISDVEGTSGNEQFF	TRBV10-3	TRBJ2-1
CASSSRGGAFF	TRBV12-3/TRBV12-4	TRBJ1-1
CAITTRGYNEQFF	TRBV10-3	TRBJ2-1
CASTILAGVDDTQYF	TRBV5-1	TRBJ2-3